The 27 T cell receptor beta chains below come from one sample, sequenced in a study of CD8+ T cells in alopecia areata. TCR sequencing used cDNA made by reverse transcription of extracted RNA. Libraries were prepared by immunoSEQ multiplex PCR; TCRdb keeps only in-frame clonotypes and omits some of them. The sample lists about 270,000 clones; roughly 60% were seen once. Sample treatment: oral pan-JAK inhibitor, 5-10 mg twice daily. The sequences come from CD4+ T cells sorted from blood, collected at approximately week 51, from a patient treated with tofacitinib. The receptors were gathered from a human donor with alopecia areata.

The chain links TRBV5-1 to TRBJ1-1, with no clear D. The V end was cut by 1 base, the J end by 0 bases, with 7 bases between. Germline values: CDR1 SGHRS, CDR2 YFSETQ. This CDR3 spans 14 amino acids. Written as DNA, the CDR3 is TGCGCCAGCAGCTTGTGGGATCTGAACACTGAAGCTTTCTTT. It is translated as CASSLWDLNTEAFF.

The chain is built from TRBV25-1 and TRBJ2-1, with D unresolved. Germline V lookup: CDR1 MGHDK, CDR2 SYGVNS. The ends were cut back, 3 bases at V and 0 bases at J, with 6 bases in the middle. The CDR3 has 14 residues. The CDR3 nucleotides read TGTGCCAGCAGTGATAGGAGCTCCTACAATGAGCAGTTCTTC. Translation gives CASSDRSSYNEQFF.

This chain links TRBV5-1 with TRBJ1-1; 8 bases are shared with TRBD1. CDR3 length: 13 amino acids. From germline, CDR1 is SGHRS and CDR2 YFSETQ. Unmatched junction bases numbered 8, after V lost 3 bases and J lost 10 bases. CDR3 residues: CASSSAGQGAAFF. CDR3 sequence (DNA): TGCGCCAGCAGCTCGGCCGGGCAGGGGGCAGCTTTCTTT.

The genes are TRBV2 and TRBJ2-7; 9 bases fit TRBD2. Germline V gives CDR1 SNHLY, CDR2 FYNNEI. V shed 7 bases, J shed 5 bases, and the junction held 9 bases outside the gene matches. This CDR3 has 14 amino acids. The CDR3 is CASTVLAGSHEQYF. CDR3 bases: TGTGCCAGCACAGTTCTAGCGGGGAGCCACGAGCAGTACTTC.

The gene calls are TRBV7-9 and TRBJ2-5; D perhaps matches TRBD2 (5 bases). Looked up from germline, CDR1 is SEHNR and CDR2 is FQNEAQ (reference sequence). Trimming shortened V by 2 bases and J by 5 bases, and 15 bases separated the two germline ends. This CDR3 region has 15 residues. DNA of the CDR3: TGTGCCAGCAGCTTACGCGGGCAAGTAAGGGAGACCCAGTACTTC. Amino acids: CASSLRGQVRETQYF.

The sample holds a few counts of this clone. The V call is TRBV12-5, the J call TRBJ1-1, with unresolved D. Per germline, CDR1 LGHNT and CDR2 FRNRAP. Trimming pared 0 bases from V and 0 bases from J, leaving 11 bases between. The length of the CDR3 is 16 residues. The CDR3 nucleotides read TGTGCTAGTGGTTTGGTACGTTCAGCATTGAACACTGAAGCTTTCTTT. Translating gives CASGLVRSALNTEAFF.

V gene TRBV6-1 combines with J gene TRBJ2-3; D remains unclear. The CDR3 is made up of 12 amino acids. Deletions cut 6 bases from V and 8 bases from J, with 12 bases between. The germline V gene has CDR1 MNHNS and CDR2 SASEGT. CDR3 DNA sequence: TGTGCCAGCAGCTTACAGACTGGTACGCAGTATTTT. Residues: CASSLQTGTQYF.

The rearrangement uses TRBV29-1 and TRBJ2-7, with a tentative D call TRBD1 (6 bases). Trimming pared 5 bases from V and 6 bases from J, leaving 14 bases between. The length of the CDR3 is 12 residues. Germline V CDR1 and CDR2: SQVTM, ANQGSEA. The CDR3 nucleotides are TGCAGCGTTACCAAGGACAGCTCCGAGCAGTACTTC. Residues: CSVTKDSSEQYF.

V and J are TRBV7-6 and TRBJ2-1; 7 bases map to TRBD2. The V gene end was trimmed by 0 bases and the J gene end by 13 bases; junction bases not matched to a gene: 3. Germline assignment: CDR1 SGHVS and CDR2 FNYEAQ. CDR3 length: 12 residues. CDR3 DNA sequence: TGTGCCAGCAGCTTAGCGGCGGGGGAACAGTTCTTC. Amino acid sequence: CASSLAAGEQFF.

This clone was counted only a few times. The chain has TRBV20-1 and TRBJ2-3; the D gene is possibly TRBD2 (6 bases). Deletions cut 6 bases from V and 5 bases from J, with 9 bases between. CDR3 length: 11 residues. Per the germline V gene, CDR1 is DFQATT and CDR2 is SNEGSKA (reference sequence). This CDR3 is CSAGGGDTQYF. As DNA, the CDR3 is TGCAGTGCGGGAGGTGGAGATACGCAGTATTTT.

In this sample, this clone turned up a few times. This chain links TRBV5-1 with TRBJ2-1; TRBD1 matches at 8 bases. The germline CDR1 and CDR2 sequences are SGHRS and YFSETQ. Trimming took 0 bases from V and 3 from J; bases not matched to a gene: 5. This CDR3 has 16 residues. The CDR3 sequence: CASSLAGQVNYNEQFF. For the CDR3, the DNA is TGCGCCAGCAGCTTGGCGGGACAGGTCAACTACAATGAGCAGTTCTTC. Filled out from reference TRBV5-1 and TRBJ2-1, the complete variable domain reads KAGVTQTPRYLIKTRGQQVTLSCSPISGHRSVSWYQQTPGQGLQFLFEYFSETQRNKGNFPGRFSGRQFSNSRSEMNVSTLELGDSALYLCASSLAGQVNYNEQFFGPGTRLTVL.

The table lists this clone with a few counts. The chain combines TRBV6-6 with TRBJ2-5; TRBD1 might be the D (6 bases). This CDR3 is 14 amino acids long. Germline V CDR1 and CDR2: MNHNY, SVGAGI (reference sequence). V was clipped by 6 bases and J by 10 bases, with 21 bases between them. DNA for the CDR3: TGTGCCAGCAGACCCTCCGGGAACAGGGCGGACCAGTACTTC. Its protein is CASRPSGNRADQYF.

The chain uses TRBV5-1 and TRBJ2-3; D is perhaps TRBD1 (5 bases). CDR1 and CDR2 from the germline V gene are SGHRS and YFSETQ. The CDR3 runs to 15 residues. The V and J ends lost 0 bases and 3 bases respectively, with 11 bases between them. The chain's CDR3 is CASSLANRKTDTQYF. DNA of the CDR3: TGCGCCAGCAGCTTGGCCAACAGGAAAACAGATACGCAGTATTTT.

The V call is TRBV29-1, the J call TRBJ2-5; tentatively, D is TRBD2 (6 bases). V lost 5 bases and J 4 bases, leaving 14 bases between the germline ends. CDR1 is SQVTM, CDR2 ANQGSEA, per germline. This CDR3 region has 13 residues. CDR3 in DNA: TGCAGCGTTAAACGGGAGCAGGGAGAGACCCAGTACTTC. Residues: CSVKREQGETQYF.

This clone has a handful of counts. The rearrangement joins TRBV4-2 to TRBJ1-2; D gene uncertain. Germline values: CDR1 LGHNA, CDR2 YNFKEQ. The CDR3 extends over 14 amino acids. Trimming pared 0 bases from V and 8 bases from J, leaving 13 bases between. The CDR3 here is CASSQDSDRKGYTF. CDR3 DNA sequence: TGTGCCAGCAGCCAAGATTCGGATCGTAAAGGCTACACCTTC.

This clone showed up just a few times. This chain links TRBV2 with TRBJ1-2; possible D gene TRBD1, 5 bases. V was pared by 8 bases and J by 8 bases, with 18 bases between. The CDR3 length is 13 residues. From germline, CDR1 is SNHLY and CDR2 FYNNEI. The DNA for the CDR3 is TGTGCCAGCGAAGAAACAGGCATCAGGGGCTACACCTTC. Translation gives CASEETGIRGYTF.

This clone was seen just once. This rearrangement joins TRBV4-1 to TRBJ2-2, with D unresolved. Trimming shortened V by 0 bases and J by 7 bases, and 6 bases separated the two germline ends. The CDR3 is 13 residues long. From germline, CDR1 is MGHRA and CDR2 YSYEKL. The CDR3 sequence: CASSQDRVGELFF. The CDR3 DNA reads TGCGCCAGCAGCCAAGATCGGGTCGGGGAGCTGTTTTTT.

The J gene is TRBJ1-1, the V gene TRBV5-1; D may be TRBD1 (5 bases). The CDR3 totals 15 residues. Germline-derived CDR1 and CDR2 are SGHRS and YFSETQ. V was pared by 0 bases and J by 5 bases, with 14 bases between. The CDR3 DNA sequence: TGCGCCAGCAGCTTGGACGTGGGGCGCGAGACTGAAGCTTTCTTT. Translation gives CASSLDVGRETEAFF.

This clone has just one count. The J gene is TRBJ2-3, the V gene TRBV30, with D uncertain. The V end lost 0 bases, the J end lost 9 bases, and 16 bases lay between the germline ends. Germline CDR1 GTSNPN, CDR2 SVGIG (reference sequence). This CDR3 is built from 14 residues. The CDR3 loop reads CAWSVLGREKTQYF. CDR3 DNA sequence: TGTGCCTGGAGTGTACTTGGCAGAGAGAAGACGCAGTATTTT.

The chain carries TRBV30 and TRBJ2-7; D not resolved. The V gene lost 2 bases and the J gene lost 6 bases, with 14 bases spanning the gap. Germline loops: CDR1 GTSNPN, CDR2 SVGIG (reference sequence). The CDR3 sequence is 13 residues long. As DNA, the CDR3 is TGTGCCTGGAGTCTCCTTGGGCAAGGCGAGCAGTACTTC. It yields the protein CAWSLLGQGEQYF.

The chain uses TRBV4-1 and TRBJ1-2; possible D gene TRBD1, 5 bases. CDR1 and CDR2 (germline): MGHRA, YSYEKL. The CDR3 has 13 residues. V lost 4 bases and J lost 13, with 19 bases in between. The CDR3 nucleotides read TGCGCCAGCAGCCCGATCGGACTGAGGGGTTGCACCTTC. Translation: CASSPIGLRGCTF.

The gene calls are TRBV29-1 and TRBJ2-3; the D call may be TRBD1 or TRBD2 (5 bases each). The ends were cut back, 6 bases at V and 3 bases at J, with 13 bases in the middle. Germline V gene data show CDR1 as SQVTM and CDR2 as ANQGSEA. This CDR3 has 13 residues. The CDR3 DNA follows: TGCAGCGTCAGGGTCGGAGGAACAGATACGCAGTATTTT. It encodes CSVRVGGTDTQYF.

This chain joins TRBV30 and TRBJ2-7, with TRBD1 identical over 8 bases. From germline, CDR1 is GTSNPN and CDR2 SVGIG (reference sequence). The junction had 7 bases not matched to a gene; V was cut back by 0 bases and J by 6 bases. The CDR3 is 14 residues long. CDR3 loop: CAWSVQGGRGEQYF. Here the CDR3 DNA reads TGTGCCTGGAGTGTACAGGGGGGCCGGGGCGAGCAGTACTTC.

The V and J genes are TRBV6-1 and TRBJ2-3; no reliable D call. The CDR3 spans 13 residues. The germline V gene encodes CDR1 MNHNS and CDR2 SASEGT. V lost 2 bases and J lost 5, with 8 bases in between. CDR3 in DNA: TGTGCCAGCAGTGAACAACTCGGAGATACGCAGTATTTT. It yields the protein CASSEQLGDTQYF.

The CDR3 region is CASSELWNSPLHF. Here the CDR3 DNA reads TGTGCCAGCAGTGAATTGTGGAATTCACCCCTCCACTTT. The chain is built from TRBV25-1 and TRBJ1-6; D uncertain. With 1 base removed from V and 7 bases from J, the gap between germline ends came to 5 bases. The CDR3 is 13 amino acids. Germline lookup yields CDR1 MGHDK and CDR2 SYGVNS.

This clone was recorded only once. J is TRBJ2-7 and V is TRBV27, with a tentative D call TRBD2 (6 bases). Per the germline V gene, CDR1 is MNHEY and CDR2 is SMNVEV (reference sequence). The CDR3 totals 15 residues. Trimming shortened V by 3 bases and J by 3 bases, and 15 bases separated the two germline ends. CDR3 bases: TGTGCCAGCAGTTTGCGTCCGGGGGTAAGCTACGAGCAGTACTTC. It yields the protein CASSLRPGVSYEQYF.

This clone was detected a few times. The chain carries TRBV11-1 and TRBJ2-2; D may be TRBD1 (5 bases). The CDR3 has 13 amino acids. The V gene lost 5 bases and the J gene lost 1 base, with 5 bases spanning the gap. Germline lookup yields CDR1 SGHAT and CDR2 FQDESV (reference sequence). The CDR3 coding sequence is TGTGCCAGCAGCGGACAGAACACCGGGGAGCTGTTTTTT. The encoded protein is CASSGQNTGELFF.